This T cell receptor beta chain was sequenced in a study of blood T cell repertoires in COVID-19. TCRdb keeps only in-frame clones here, not all; method: immunoSEQ multiplex PCR. The table has 200,000 to 300,000 clones, more than 75% seen once. The CDR3 runs 14 residues. Trimming cost V 4 bases and J 4 bases; bases outside gene matches: 6. Germline V gene sequence: CDR1 LGHDT, CDR2 YNNKEL (reference sequence). The sample was peripheral blood. The TCR comes from a woman between 35 and 50 years old who had recovered from COVID-19. J is TRBJ2-7 and V is TRBV3-1 (or the pseudogene TRBV3-2), with 8 positions matching TRBD2. The CDR3 DNA sequence: TGTGCCAGCAGCCCCGGACTAGCCCTGTACGAGCAGTACTTC. This translates into CASSPGLALYEQYF.